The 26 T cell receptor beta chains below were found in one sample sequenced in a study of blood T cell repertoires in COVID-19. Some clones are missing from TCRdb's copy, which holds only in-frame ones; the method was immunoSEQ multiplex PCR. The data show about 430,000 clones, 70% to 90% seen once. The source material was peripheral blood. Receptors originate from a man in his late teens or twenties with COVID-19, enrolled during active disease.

As DNA, the CDR3 is TGTGCCAGCAGCTTTACGGCTAGCGGGAATGGCGGGGAGCTGTTTTTT. Amino acid sequence: CASSFTASGNGGELFF. The genes are TRBV7-8 and TRBJ2-2; TRBD2 matches 9 bases. The CDR3 length is 16 residues. V lost 3 bases to trimming and J lost 7 bases; unmatched junction nucleotides: 9. In germline, CDR1 is SGHVS, CDR2 FQNEAQ.

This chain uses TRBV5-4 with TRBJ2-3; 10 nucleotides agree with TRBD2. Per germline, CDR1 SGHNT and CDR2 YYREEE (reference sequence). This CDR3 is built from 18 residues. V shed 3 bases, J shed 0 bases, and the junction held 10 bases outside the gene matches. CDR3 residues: CASSSGLAGVISTDTQYF. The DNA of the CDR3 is TGTGCCAGCAGCTCGGGCCTAGCGGGGGTGATTAGCACAGATACGCAGTATTTT.

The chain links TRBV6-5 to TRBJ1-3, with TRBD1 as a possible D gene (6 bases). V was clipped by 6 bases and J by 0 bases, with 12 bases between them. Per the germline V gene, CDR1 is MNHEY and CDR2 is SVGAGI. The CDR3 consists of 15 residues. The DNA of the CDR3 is TGTGCCAGCAGGAGACAGGCCAACTCTGGAAACACCATATATTTT. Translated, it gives CASRRQANSGNTIYF.

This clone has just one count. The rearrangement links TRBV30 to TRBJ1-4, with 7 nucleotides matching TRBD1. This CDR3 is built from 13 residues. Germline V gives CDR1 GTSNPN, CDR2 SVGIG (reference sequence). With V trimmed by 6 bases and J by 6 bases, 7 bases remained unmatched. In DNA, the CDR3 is TGTGCCTGCCAGAAGGGGGCTCATGAAAAACTGTTTTTT. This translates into CACQKGAHEKLFF.

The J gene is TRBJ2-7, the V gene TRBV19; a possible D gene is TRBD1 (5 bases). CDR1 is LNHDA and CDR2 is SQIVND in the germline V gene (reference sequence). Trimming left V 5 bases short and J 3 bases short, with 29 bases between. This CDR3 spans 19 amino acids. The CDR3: CASSSSLPTGTAGIYEQYF. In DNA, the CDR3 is TGTGCCAGTAGTTCGAGCCTACCCACAGGAACGGCTGGGATCTACGAGCAGTACTTC. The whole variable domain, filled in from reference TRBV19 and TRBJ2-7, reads DGGITQSPKYLFRKEGQNVTLSCEQNLNHDAMYWYRQDPGQGLRLIYYSQIVNDFQKGDIAEGYSVSREKKESFPLTVTSAQKNPTAFYLCASSSSLPTGTAGIYEQYFGPGTRLTVT.

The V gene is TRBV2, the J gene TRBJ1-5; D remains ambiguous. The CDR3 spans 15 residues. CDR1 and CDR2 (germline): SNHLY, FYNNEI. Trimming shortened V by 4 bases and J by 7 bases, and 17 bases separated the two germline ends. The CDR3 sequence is CASSVEGRGRQPQHF. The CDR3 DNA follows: TGTGCCAGCAGTGTCGAAGGGCGAGGGAGGCAGCCCCAGCATTTT.

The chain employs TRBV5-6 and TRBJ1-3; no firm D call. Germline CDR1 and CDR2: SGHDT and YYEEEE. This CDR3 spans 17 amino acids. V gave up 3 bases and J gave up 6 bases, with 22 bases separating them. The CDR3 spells CASSSPTLEASENTIYF. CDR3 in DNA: TGTGCCAGCAGCTCTCCTACCTTAGAGGCGTCGGAAAACACCATATATTTT.

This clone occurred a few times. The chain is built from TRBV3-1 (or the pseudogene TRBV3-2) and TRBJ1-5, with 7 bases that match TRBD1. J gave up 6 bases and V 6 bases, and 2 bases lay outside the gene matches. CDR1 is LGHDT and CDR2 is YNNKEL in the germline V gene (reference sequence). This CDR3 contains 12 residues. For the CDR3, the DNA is TGTGCCAGCAGACAGGGGACTCAGCCCCAGCATTTT. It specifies CASRQGTQPQHF.

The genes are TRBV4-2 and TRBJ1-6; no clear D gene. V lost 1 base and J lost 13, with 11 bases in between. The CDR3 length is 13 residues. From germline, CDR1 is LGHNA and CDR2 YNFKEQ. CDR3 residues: CASSQGPPGPLHF. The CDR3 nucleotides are TGTGCCAGCAGCCAAGGCCCCCCCGGGCCCCTCCACTTT.

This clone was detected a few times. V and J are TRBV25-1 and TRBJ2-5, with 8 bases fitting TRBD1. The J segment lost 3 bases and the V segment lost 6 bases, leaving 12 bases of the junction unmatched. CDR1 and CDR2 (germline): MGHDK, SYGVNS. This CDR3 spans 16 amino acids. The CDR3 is CASSEIYQGAEETQYF. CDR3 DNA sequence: TGTGCCAGCAGCGAAATCTATCAGGGGGCCGAAGAGACCCAGTACTTC. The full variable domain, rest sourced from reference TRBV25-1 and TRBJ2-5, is EADIYQTPRYLVIGTGKKITLECSQTMGHDKMYWYQQDPGMELHLIHYSYGVNSTEKGDLSSESTVSRIRTEHFPLTLESARPSHTSQYLCASSEIYQGAEETQYFGPGTRLLVL.

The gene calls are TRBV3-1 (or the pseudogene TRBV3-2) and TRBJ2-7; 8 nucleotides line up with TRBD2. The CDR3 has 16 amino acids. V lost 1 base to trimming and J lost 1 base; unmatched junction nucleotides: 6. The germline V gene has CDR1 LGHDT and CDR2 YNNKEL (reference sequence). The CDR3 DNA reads TGTGCCAGCAGCCAAGGGGGGCCTAGCGGGTCCTACGAGCAGTACTTC. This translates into CASSQGGPSGSYEQYF.

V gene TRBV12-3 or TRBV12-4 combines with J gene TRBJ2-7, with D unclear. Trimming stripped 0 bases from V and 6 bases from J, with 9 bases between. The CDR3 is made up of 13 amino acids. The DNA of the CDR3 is TGTGCCAGCAGTTTAGCTACACCTCTCGAGCAGTACTTC. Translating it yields CASSLATPLEQYF.

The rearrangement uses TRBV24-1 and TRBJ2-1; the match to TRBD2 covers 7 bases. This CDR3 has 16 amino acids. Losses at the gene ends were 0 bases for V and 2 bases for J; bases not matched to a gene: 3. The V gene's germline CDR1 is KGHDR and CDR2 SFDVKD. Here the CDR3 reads CATSDLVGGTYNEQFF. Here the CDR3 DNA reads TGTGCCACCAGTGATTTGGTGGGAGGGACCTACAATGAGCAGTTCTTC.

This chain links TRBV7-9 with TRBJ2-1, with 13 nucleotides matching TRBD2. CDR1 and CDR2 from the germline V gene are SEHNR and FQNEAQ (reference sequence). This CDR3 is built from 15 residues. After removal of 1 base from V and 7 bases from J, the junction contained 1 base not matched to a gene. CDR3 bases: TGTGCCAGCAGCTTAGAGGGACTAGCGGGGAATGAGCAGTTCTTC. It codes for CASSLEGLAGNEQFF.

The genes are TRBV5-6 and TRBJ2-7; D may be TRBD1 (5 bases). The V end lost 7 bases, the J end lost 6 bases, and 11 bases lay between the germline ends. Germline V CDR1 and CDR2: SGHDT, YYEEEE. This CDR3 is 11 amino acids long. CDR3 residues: CASGTGLEQYF. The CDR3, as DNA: TGTGCCAGCGGCACAGGTCTCGAGCAGTACTTC.

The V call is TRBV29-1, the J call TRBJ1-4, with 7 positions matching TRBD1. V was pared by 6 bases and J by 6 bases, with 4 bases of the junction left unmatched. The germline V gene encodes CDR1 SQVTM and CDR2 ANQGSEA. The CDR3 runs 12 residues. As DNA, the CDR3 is TGCAGCGTAGGACAGGTAGATGAAAAACTGTTTTTT. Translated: CSVGQVDEKLFF.

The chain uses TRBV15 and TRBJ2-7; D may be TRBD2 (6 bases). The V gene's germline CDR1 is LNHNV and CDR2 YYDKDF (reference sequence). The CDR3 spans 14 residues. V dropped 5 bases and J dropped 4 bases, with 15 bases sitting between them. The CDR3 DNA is TGTGCCACCAGCCCCGGGGTAGCGGAATACGAGCAGTACTTC. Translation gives CATSPGVAEYEQYF.

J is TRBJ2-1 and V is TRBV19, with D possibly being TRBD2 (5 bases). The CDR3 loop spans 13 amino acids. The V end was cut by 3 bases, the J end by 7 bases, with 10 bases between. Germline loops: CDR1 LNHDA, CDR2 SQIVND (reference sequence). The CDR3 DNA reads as TGTGCCAGTAGTATCTCTGAGCGGAATGAGCAGTTCTTC. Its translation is CASSISERNEQFF.

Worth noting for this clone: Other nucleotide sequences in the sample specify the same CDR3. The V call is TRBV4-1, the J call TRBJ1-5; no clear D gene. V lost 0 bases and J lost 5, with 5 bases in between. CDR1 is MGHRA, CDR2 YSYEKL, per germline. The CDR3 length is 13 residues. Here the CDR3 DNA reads TGCGCCAGCAGCCAAGATCGAGATCAGCCCCAGCATTTT. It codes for CASSQDRDQPQHF.

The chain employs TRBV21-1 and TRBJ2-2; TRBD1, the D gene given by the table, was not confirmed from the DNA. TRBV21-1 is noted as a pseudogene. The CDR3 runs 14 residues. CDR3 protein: CASKGQGNTGELFF. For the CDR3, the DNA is TGTGCCAGCAAGGGACAGGGTAACACCGGGGAGCTGTTTTTT.

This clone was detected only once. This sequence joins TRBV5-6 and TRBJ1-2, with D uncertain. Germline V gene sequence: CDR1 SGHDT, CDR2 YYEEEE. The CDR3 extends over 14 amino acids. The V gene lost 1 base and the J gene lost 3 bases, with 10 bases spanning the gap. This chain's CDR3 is CASSLNGLDYGYTF. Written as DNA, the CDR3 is TGTGCCAGCAGCTTGAACGGGTTGGACTATGGCTACACCTTC.

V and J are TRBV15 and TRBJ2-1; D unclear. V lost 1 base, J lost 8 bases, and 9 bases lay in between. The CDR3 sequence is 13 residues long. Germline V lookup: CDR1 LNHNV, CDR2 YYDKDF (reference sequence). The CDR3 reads CATSRVPGHEQFF. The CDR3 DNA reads TGTGCCACCAGCAGAGTCCCAGGCCATGAGCAGTTCTTC.

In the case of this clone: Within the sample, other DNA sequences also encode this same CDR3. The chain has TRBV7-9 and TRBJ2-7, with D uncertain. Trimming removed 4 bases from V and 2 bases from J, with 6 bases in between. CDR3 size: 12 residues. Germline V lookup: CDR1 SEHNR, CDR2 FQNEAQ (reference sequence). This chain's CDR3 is CASSSVAYEQYF. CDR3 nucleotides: TGTGCCAGCAGCTCCGTCGCCTACGAGCAGTACTTC.

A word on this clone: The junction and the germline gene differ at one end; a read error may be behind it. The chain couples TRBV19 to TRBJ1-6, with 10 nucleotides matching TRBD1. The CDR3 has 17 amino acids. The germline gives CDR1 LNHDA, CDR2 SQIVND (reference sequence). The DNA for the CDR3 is TGTGCCAGTGGTATGACAGGGGGCTTCTCCTATAATTCACCCCTCCACTTT. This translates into CASGMTGGFSYNSPLHF.

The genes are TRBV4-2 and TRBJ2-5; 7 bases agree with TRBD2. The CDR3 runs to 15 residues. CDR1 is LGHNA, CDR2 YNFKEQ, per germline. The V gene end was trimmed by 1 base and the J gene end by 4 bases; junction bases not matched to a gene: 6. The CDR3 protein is CASSQGPAGTETQYF. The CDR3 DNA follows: TGTGCCAGCAGCCAAGGTCCAGCGGGGACAGAGACCCAGTACTTC.

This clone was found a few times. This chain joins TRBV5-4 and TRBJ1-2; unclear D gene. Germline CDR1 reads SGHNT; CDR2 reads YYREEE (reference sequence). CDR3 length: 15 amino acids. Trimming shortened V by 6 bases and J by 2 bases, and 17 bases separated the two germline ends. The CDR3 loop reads CASTDNGRSNYGYTF. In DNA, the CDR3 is TGTGCCAGCACCGATAACGGCAGGTCCAACTATGGCTACACCTTC.